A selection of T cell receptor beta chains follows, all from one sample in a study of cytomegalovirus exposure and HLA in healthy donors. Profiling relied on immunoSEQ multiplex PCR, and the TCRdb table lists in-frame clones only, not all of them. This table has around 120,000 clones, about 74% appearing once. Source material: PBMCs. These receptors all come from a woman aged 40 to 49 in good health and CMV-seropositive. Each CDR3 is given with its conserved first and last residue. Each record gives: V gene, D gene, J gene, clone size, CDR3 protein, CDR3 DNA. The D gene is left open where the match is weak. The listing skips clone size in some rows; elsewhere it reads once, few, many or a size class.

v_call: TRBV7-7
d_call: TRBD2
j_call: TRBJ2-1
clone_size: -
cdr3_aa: CASSPGLAGGRSYNEQFF
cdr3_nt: TGTGCTAGCAGCCCTGGACTAGCGGGGGGACGCTCCTACAATGAGCAGTTCTTC

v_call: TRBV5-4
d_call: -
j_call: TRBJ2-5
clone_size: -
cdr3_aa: CASSPERAGETQYF
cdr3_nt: TGTGCCAGCAGCCCCGAGCGGGCGGGAGAGACCCAGTACTTC

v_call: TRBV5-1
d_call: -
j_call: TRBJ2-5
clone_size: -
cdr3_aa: CASRIGHSQETQYF
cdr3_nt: TGCGCCAGCAGAATAGGACACTCCCAAGAGACCCAGTACTTC

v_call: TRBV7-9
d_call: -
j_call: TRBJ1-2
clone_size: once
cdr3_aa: CASSFSSGYGYTF
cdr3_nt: TGTGCCAGCAGCTTCAGTTCGGGCTATGGCTACACCTTC

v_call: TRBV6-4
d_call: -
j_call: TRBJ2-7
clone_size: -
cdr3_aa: CASSFRLARGEQYF
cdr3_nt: TGTGCCAGCAGTTTCCGGCTAGCGAGGGGTGAGCAGTACTTC

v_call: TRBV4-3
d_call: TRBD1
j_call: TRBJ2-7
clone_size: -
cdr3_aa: CASRRDRGDYEQYF
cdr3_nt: TGCGCCAGCAGGCGCGACAGGGGGGACTACGAGCAGTACTTC

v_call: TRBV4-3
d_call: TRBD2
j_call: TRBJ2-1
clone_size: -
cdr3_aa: CASSPRTSGRVYNEQFF
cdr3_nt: TGCGCCAGCAGCCCCAGGACTAGCGGGAGAGTCTACAATGAGCAGTTCTTC

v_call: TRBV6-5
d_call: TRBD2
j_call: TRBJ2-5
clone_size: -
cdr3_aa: CASSYGSGTSETQYF
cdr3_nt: TGTGCCAGCAGTTATGGTAGCGGGACGTCCGAGACCCAGTACTTC

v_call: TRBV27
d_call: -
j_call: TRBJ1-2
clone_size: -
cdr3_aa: CASSSLGADYGYTF
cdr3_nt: TGTGCCAGCAGTTCTCTGGGGGCGGATTATGGCTACACCTTC

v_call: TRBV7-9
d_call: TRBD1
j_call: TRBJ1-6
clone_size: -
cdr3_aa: CASSRAGTGNSPLHF
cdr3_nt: TGTGCCAGCAGCCGTGCAGGGACAGGAAATTCACCCCTCCACTTT

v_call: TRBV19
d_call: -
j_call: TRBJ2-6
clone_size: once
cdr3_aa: CASSIGTFSGANVLTF
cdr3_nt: TGTGCCAGTAGTATAGGGACTTTCTCTGGGGCCAACGTCCTGACTTTC

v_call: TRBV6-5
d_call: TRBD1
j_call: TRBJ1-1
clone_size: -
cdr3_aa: CASSQTGNMNTEAFF
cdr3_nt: TGTGCCAGCAGTCAGACAGGGAATATGAACACTGAAGCTTTCTTT

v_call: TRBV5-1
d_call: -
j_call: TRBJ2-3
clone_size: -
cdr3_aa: CASSLKQGGTDTQYF
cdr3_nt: TGCGCCAGCAGCTTGAAACAGGGGGGGACAGATACGCAGTATTTT

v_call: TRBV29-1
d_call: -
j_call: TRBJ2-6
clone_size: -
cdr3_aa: CSVEEASGANVLTF
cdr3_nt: TGCAGCGTTGAAGAAGCGTCTGGGGCCAACGTCCTGACTTTC

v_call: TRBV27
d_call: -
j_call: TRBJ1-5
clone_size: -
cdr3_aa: CASSGGDSNQPQHF
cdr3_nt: TGTGCCAGCTCGGGAGGGGATAGCAATCAGCCCCAGCATTTT

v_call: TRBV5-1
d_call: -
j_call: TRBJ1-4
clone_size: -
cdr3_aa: CASSLEGGGREKLFF
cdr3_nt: TGCGCCAGCAGCTTGGAGGGAGGAGGACGAGAAAAACTGTTTTTT

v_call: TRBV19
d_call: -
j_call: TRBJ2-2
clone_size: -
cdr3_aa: CASSSGASNTGELFF
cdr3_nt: TGTGCCAGTAGTTCTGGGGCCTCGAACACCGGGGAGCTGTTTTTT

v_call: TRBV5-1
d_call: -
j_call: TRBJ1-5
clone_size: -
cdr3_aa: CASSLGGASNQPQHF
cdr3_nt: TGCGCCAGCAGCTTGGGCGGGGCAAGCAATCAGCCCCAGCATTTT

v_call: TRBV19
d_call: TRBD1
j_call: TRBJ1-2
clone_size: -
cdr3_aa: CASSREPDRLDGYTF
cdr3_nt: TGTGCCAGTAGTAGGGAACCGGACAGGCTGGATGGCTACACCTTC

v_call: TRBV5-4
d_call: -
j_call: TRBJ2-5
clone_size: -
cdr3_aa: CASSPLGEYETQYF
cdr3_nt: TGTGCCAGCAGCCCCCTGGGAGAGTATGAGACCCAGTACTTC

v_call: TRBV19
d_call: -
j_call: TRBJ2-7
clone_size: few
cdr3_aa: CASSTRDSGLYEQYF
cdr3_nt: TGTGCCAGTAGTACTCGGGACTCCGGTTTGTACGAGCAGTACTTC

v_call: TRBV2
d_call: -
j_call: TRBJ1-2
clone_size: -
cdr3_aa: CASSEDRGNYGYTF
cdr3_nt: TGTGCCAGCAGTGAAGATAGAGGGAACTATGGCTACACCTTC

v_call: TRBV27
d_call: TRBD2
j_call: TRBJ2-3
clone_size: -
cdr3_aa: CASSFWGLRSTDTQYF
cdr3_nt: TGTGCCAGCAGTTTTTGGGGACTACGATCCACAGATACGCAGTATTTT

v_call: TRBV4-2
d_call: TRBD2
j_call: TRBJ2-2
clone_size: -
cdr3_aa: CASSVSGREDTGELFF
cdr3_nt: TGTGCCAGCAGCGTCAGCGGGAGAGAGGACACCGGGGAGCTGTTTTTT

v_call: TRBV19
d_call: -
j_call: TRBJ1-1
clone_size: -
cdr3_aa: CASSIEAGMRTEAFF
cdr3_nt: TGTGCCAGTAGTATAGAGGCAGGGATGCGGACTGAAGCTTTCTTT

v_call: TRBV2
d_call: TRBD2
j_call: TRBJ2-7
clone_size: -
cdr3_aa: CASSELAGAYYEQYF
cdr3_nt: TGTGCCAGCAGTGAACTAGCGGGGGCATACTACGAGCAGTACTTC

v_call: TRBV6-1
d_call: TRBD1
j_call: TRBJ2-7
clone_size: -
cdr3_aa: CASTAGTGRRGQYF
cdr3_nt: TGTGCCAGCACCGCCGGGACAGGACGTCGCGGGCAGTACTTC

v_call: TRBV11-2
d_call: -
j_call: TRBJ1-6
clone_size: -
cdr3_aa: CASSLKGDYNSPLHF
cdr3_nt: TGTGCCAGCAGCTTGAAGGGGGACTATAATTCACCCCTCCACTTT

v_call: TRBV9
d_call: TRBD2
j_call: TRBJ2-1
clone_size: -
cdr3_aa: CASSVAGGGNEQFF
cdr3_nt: TGTGCCAGCAGCGTCGCGGGAGGCGGGAATGAGCAGTTCTTC

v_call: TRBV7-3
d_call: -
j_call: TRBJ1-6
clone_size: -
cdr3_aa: CASSLRGGDGGSPLHF
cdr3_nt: TGTGCCAGCAGCTTAAGAGGGGGGGATGGAGGTTCACCCCTCCACTTT

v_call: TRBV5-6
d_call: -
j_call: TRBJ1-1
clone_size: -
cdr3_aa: CASSPRGGMNTEAFF
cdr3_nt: TGTGCCAGCAGCCCCAGGGGAGGGATGAACACTGAAGCTTTCTTT

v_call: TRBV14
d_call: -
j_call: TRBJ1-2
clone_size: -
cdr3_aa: CASSQGMNPGNYGYTF
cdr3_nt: TGTGCCAGCAGCCAAGGGATGAACCCAGGAAACTATGGCTACACCTTC

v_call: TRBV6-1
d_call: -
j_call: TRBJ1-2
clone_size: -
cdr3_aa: CASAGSGYGYTF
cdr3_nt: TGTGCCAGCGCAGGGTCCGGCTATGGCTACACCTTC

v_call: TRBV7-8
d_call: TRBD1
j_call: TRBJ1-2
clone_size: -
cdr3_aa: CASSLTGTGYGYTF
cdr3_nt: TGTGCCAGCAGCTTAACCGGGACAGGGTATGGCTACACCTTC

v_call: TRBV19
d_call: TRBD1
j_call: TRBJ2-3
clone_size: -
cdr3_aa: CASSQGQGRTDTQYF
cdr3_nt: TGTGCCAGTAGCCAGGGACAGGGGCGGACAGATACGCAGTATTTT

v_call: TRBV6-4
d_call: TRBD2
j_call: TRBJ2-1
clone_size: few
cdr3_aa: CASSDSVDPSGSKTNEQFF
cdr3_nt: TGTGCCAGCAGTGACTCGGTTGATCCTAGCGGTTCCAAAACCAATGAGCAGTTCTTC

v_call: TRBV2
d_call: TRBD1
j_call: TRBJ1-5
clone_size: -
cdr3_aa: CASSETGVQPQHF
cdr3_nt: TGTGCCAGCAGCGAGACAGGGGTTCAGCCCCAGCATTTT

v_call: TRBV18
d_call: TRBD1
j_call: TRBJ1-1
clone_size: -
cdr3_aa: CASSPNSRGANTEAFF
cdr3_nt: TGTGCCAGCTCACCAAATTCCAGGGGGGCGAACACTGAAGCTTTCTTT

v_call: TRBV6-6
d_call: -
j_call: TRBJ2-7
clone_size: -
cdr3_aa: CASSYSGGGSGYEQYF
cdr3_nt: TGTGCCAGCAGTTACTCGGGTGGGGGGAGCGGCTACGAGCAGTACTTC

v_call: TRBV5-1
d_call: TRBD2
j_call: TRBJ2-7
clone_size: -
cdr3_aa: CASSLGAGGEQYF
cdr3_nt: TGCGCCAGCAGCTTGGGGGCGGGAGGCGAGCAGTACTTC